This T cell receptor beta chain was sequenced during a study of CD8+ T cells in alopecia areata. Whole-study context: The authors scored treated patients' severity by affected scalp percentage.

This clone was picked up a small number of times. The treatment denotes: oral pan-JAK inhibitor, 5-10 mg twice daily. Alopecia areata patients provided lesional scalp punch biopsies and peripheral blood, both collected for the study. This CDR3 region has 12 residues. CDR1 SGHDT and CDR2 YYEEEE come from the germline V gene. Trimming removed 4 bases from V and 8 bases from J, with 12 bases in between. cDNA prepared by RNA extraction and subsequent reverse transcription served as the template for sequencing. Some clones are missing from TCRdb's copy, which holds only in-frame ones; the method was immunoSEQ multiplex PCR. The sample contains roughly 110,000 clones, 50% to 65% of which appear only once.

V gene TRBV5-6 combines with J gene TRBJ2-5; tentatively, D is TRBD1 (6 bases). Sample: CD4+ T cells sorted from blood, taken at week 24, from a patient treated with tofacitinib. The sequence derives from a human donor with alopecia areata. The CDR3 DNA follows: TGTGCCAGCAGCCGCACAGGGATTACCCAGTACTTC. Translation: CASSRTGITQYF.